This is a list of T cell receptor beta chains from one sample in a study of T-cell memory formation after mild COVID-19. TCRdb called the 5' RACE reads again in MiXCR, with one record for every CDR3 protein. The data hold approximately 150,000 distinct CDR3 sequences, with 19% observed a single time. Sequencing used PBMCs or a T cell subset sorted from them (not recorded which). Every receptor here comes from an adult woman who had mild COVID-19 (a few samples of this study predate the infection). Cell type and time point are not known. The CDR3 runs from the conserved cysteine through the conserved F or W. Fields, in order: V gene, J gene, CDR3 protein.

v_call: TRBV12-3/TRBV12-4
j_call: TRBJ2-5
cdr3_aa: CASSFQKETQYF

v_call: TRBV20-1
j_call: TRBJ1-5
cdr3_aa: CSAITGTGDQPQHF

v_call: TRBV20-1
j_call: TRBJ2-1
cdr3_aa: CSARLAGGPQFF

v_call: TRBV7-3
j_call: TRBJ2-1
cdr3_aa: CASSAGTGTHEQFF

v_call: TRBV5-1
j_call: TRBJ2-4
cdr3_aa: CASSLGGLAKNIQYF

v_call: TRBV6-5
j_call: TRBJ1-1
cdr3_aa: CASLENTEAFF

v_call: TRBV11-2
j_call: TRBJ1-2
cdr3_aa: CASSLDRGDYGYTF

v_call: TRBV27
j_call: TRBJ2-1
cdr3_aa: CASSSLPVGSYNEQFF

v_call: TRBV29-1
j_call: TRBJ1-1
cdr3_aa: CSSASGGYGIGMNTEAFF

v_call: TRBV29-1
j_call: TRBJ2-5
cdr3_aa: CSARRMSGETQYF

v_call: TRBV12-3/TRBV12-4
j_call: TRBJ1-4
cdr3_aa: CASSFGNEKLFF